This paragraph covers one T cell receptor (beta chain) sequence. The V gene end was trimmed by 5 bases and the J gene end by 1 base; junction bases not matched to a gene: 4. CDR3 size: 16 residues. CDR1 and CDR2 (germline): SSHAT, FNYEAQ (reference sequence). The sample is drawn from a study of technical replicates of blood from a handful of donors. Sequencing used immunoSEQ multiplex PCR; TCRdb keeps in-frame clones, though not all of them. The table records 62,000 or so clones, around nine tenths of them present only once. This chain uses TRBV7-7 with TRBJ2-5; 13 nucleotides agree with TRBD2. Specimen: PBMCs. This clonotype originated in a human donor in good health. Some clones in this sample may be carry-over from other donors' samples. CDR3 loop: CASSQGLAGAQETQYF. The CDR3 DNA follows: TGTGCCAGCAGCCAAGGACTAGCGGGGGCCCAAGAGACCCAGTACTTC.